This T cell receptor (beta chain) was captured in a study of blood T cells in healthy people across ages. Through a sample-barcoded 5' primer and a J-beta primer mix, a second PCR was run for roughly 7 to 11 cycles. MiXCR, run by TCRdb on the 5' RACE reads, gives a single entry per CDR3 protein. The sample comprises 780,000 or so distinct CDR3 sequences, 53% of which are singletons, and about two fifths rests with the top ten. This receptor was obtained from a man older than 75 in good health. The sample comprised blood.

CDR3 nucleotides: TGCAGTGCCCTGCCCAGGGTGGGCAATCAGCCCCAGCATTTT. It specifies CSALPRVGNQPQHF. This rearrangement joins TRBV20-1 to TRBJ1-5, with D maybe TRBD1 (5 bases). V lost 6 bases and J lost 2, with 14 bases in between. The CDR3 is made up of 14 amino acids. Looked up from germline, CDR1 is DFQATT and CDR2 is SNEGSKA (reference sequence).